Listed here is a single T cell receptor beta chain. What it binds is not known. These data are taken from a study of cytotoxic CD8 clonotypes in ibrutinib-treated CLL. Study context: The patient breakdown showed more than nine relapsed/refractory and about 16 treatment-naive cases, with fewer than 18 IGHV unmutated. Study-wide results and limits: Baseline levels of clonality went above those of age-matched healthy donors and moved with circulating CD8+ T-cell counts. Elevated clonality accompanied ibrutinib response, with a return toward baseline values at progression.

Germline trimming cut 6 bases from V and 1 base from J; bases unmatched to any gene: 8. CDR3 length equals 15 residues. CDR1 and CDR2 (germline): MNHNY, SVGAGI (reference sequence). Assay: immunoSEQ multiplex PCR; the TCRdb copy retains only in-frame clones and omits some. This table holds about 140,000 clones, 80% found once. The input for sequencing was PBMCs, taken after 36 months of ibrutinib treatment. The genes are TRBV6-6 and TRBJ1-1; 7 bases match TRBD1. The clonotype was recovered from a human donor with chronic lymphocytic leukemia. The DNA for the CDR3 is TGTGCCAGCAGAGTTCGACAGGGTGGGAACACTGAAGCTTTCTTT. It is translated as CASRVRQGGNTEAFF.